Sequencing of this TCR beta chain was carried out in a study of OX40 agonist ivuxolimab in advanced cancers. Assay: immunoSEQ multiplex PCR; the TCRdb copy retains only in-frame clones and omits some. The sample has under 85,000 clones, approximately 90% seen once. This clone was detected a few times. The CDR3 is 13 residues long. V shed 5 bases and J shed 2 bases, with 9 bases lying between them. Germline assignment: CDR1 SEHNR and CDR2 FQNEAQ (reference sequence). The source is an adult with an advanced solid tumor such as melanoma, head and neck, liver or kidney cancer. The chain is built from TRBV7-9 and TRBJ1-1; the D is unclear. This sample comprised CD4+ or CD8+ T cells sorted from blood, obtained in a trial of the OX40 agonist ivuxolimab. CDR3 in DNA: TGTGCCAGCAGCGCGGGAGTCAACACTGAAGCTTTCTTT. This gives the protein CASSAGVNTEAFF.